Listed below are T cell receptor beta chains from one sample, sequenced in a study of chemoradiotherapy in HPV16-positive cancers. TCRdb keeps only in-frame clones here, not all; method: immunoSEQ multiplex PCR. The table lists tens of thousands of clones, approximately 84% of them singletons. This specimen was blood, taken from a patient who underwent chemoradiotherapy. The receptors were sampled from a human donor with HPV-associated anogenital cancer. The CDR3 runs from the conserved cysteine through the conserved F or W. Fields, in order: V gene, J gene, clone size, D gene, CDR3 DNA, CDR3 protein. A D gene is named only where the DNA matches it firmly. The size of a clone is reported for some rows only, either as once, few or many, or as a class for expanded clones.

TRBV28	TRBJ2-3	.	.	TGTGCCAGCAGTTTAGGGGAGGAGAGGACAGATACGCAGTATTTT	CASSLGEERTDTQYF
TRBV5-1	TRBJ1-4	.	TRBD1	TGCGCCAGCAGCCCCGGACAGGGCCTATCTAATGAAAAACTGTTTTTT	CASSPGQGLSNEKLFF
TRBV2	TRBJ1-4	once	.	TGTGCCAGCAGGAGGGGGGGCACCGAAAAACTGTTTTTT	CASRRGGTEKLFF
TRBV6-4	TRBJ1-4	.	.	TGTGCCAGCAGGGAAGTACCGCAGACAGAGGGGGGAAGTGGTGAAAAACTGTTTTTT	CASREVPQTEGGSGEKLFF
TRBV7-6	TRBJ1-2	.	TRBD1	TGTACCAGCAGCGTCGACAGGGTTCGGGGCTACACCTTC	CTSSVDRVRGYTF
TRBV5-5	TRBJ1-2	.	.	TGTGCCAGCAGCTTGGTACAAGGGGATGGCTATGGCTACACCTTC	CASSLVQGDGYGYTF
TRBV5-1	TRBJ2-3	.	.	TGCGCCAGCAGCTTGGACAGGGTCCCTCCAGATACGCAGTATTTT	CASSLDRVPPDTQYF
TRBV2	TRBJ2-1	.	TRBD2	TGTGCCAGCAGTGAACCGGGACTAGCGGGGGGAAACTACAATGAGCAGTTCTTC	CASSEPGLAGGNYNEQFF
TRBV5-1	TRBJ1-3	.	TRBD1	TGCGCCAGCAGCCGTAACAGGGGGTCTGGAAACACCATATATTTT	CASSRNRGSGNTIYF
TRBV12-5	TRBJ1-5	few	.	TGTGCTAGTGGTAACAGGGACGGTCAGCCCCAGCATTTT	CASGNRDGQPQHF
TRBV13	TRBJ2-1	.	.	TGTGCCAGCACTCTAAGGTCCCGGGGCCCTATAAATGAGCAGTTCTTC	CASTLRSRGPINEQFF
TRBV7-8	TRBJ1-2	.	.	TGTGCCAGCAGCTTAGCGAGGGGTGGCGGCTACACCTTC	CASSLARGGGYTF
TRBV2	TRBJ1-2	.	.	TGTGCCAGCAGTGGAGTGGGGGAGGGCACCTATGGCTACACCTTC	CASSGVGEGTYGYTF
TRBV7-8	TRBJ2-7	.	TRBD1	TGTGCCAGCAGCGCCGCCGGGACAGGGACCTACGAGCAGTACTTC	CASSAAGTGTYEQYF
TRBV19	TRBJ2-2	.	.	TGTGCCAGTAGTACCCCGGGAACCGGGGAGCTGTTTTTT	CASSTPGTGELFF
TRBV19	TRBJ1-2	.	.	TGTGCCAGTAGTATAGATATGGGACGGCAGAATGGCTACACCTTC	CASSIDMGRQNGYTF
TRBV7-9	TRBJ2-3	.	TRBD1	TGTGCCAGCAGCCCCCCGACAGGGGGCTATGGCACAGATACGCAGTATTTT	CASSPPTGGYGTDTQYF
TRBV18	TRBJ1-1	once	.	TGTGCCAGCTCACCACGTTCAGGACTTCAGAACACTGAAGCTTTCTTT	CASSPRSGLQNTEAFF